Below are 3 T cell receptor beta chains sequenced from a single sample in a study of blood T cells in healthy people across ages (dated by TCRdb to 2015 to 2017). Library method: 5' RACE. The data were produced on an Illumina HiSeq 2500. The second PCR ran for roughly 7 to 12 cycles and used a J-beta primer mix along with a sample-barcoded 5' primer. TCRdb reran the public reads through fastp at Q25 and MiXCR, keeping productive beta chains. For every CDR3 protein sequence, its rows merge into one entry that carries the most common genes and DNA. The sample table shows 850,000 or so distinct CDR3 sequences, and 25% to 30% are seen once. The ten biggest clones cover around a sixth of the sample. What was sequenced was blood. Receptors originate from an elderly woman in good health.

The chain recombines TRBV7-2 with TRBJ1-2; D call uncertain. Trimming took off 5 bases at V and 7 bases at J, with 11 bases between the two ends. This CDR3 is 12 amino acids long. CDR1 is SGHTA, CDR2 FQGNSA, per germline. The CDR3, as DNA: TGTGCCAGCAGCCTACTCCCAGGTGGCTACACCTTC. Its translation is CASSLLPGGYTF.

The genes are TRBV7-2 and TRBJ2-4, with D possibly being TRBD1 or TRBD2 (6 bases each). The J call may not be correct, given that the DNA end is closer to TRBJ2-7. The CDR3 extends over 13 amino acids. Germline V gene sequence: CDR1 SGHTA, CDR2 FQGNSA. CDR3 protein: CASSFAEGVEQYF. The CDR3 DNA reads as TGTGCCAGCAGCTTCGCGGAGGGGGTCGAGCAGTACTTC.

This clonotype was seen at least ten times. The chain has TRBV12-3 or TRBV12-4 and TRBJ2-7; D assignment may be TRBD1 or TRBD2 (5 bases each). Trimming removed 2 bases from V and 0 bases from J, with 8 bases in between. The CDR3 contains 14 residues. CDR3 nucleotide sequence: TGTGCCAGCAGTTTACTGGGGGTCTCCTACGAGCAGTACTTC. Protein product: CASSLLGVSYEQYF.